This record concerns one T cell receptor (beta chain) sequence. What it binds is not known. Molecular barcoding with unique molecular identifiers was used for the TCRbeta library. TCRdb re-derived calls from the PCR reads in MiXCR, one entry per CDR3 protein. This table holds 700,000 to 950,000 distinct CDR3 sequences, 16% found once. The data derive from a study of T-cell reconstitution after alpha-beta-depleted transplantation in children. Findings of the study overall: Surviving recipient T cells and thymic progenitors accounted for the high day-60 TCRbeta diversity observed in some patients.

The source is a male patient younger than 18 who had a stem cell transplant for acute lymphoblastic leukemia, so the T cells may come from the graft donor. This sample comprised PBMCs, mostly from graft donor cells, obtained 360 days after TCRalphabeta/CD19-depleted stem cell transplant.

In DNA form, the CDR3 reads TGTGCCAGCAGTTACTCGTGGCGGTCCGAGCGGTCTTACAATGAGCAGTTCTTC. This encodes CASSYSWRSERSYNEQFF. V is TRBV6-5 and J is TRBJ2-1; a weak D match, TRBD2 (5 bases). CDR1 is MNHEY and CDR2 is SVGAGI in the germline V gene. V was shortened by 0 bases and J by 4 bases, with 19 bases between the two germline ends. The CDR3 is 18 amino acids.